The 31 T cell receptor beta chains in this list originate from one sample, sequenced in a study of CDR3 diversity in severe acne. TCRdb passed the PCR reads through MiXCR, listing each CDR3 protein once. This table has about 85,000 distinct CDR3 sequences, roughly half appearing once. Specimen: blood. These receptors were collected from a male donor in good health, serving as a control.

This clonotype is judged medium-sized. This chain uses TRBV6-5 with TRBJ2-5; TRBD2 agrees at 11 bases. The CDR3 covers 14 residues. Germline CDR1 reads MNHEY; CDR2 reads SVGAGI. With 6 bases clipped from V and 6 bases from J, the junction kept 6 bases outside the gene matches. The CDR3: CASSPLAGGKTQYF. CDR3 sequence (DNA): TGTGCCAGCAGCCCTCTAGCGGGAGGAAAGACCCAGTACTTC.

Here the CDR3 reads CAISEAGTARGEAFF. CDR3 in DNA: TGTGCCATCAGTGAGGCCGGGACAGCGAGAGGTGAAGCTTTCTTT. The chain links TRBV10-3 to TRBJ1-1; the match to TRBD1 covers 7 bases. Germline values: CDR1 ENHRY, CDR2 SYGVKD. The CDR3 sequence is 15 residues long. Losses at the gene ends were 2 bases for V and 7 bases for J; bases not matched to a gene: 10.

On this clonotype itself: This may be a read error: a much more frequent sequence differs by one nucleotide. The rearrangement uses TRBV15 and TRBJ2-5, with unresolved D. Germline CDR1 reads LNHNV; CDR2 reads YYDKDF (reference sequence). The CDR3 covers 12 residues. For the CDR3, the DNA is TGTGCCAGCAGCCGAGATTGGGGGACCCAGTACTTC. The encoded protein is CASSRDWGTQYF.

The chain couples TRBV2 to TRBJ2-7, with D possibly being TRBD1 (6 bases). Trimming stripped 2 bases from V and 1 base from J, with 9 bases between. Germline CDR1 SNHLY, CDR2 FYNNEI. The CDR3 runs to 14 residues. This CDR3 is CASSEFRGSYEQYF. The CDR3, as DNA: TGTGCCAGCAGTGAATTTAGGGGGTCCTACGAGCAGTACTTC.

V usage is TRBV18 and J usage is TRBJ2-7, with 13 bases that match TRBD2. The CDR3 is made up of 17 amino acids. The ends lost 6 bases at V and 6 bases at J; junction bases unmatched: 14. Looked up from germline, CDR1 is KGHSH and CDR2 is LQKENI. The CDR3 protein is CASSRTLLAGGPSEQYF. DNA of the CDR3: TGTGCCAGCTCCCGCACTCTACTAGCGGGAGGGCCCAGCGAGCAGTACTTC.

Note on this clonotype: Relative to the germline gene, one junction end is altered; a read error may explain this. The chain uses TRBV20-1 and TRBJ1-2, with D possibly TRBD1 on 5 matching bases. The CDR3 has 11 amino acids. Germline V CDR1 and CDR2: DFQATT, SNEGSKA (reference sequence). The CDR3, as DNA: TGCAGCGCTAGGACAAGGTTGGGCTACACCTTC. Amino acid sequence: CSARTRLGYTF.

This clonotype was counted between two and nine times. The rearrangement links TRBV9 to TRBJ1-1; D not certain. This CDR3 contains 15 residues. Deletions cut 0 bases from V and 4 bases from J, with 13 bases between. CDR1 and CDR2 from the germline V gene are SGDLS and YYNGEE. The CDR3 protein is CASSVVGGMTTEAFF. The CDR3 DNA sequence: TGTGCCAGCAGCGTAGTCGGAGGGATGACCACTGAAGCTTTCTTT.

There are a few counts of this clonotype. CDR3 in amino acids: CSARQENYGYTF. CDR3 sequence (DNA): TGCAGTGCTCGACAGGAGAACTATGGCTACACCTTC. The chain recombines TRBV20-1 with TRBJ1-2; possibly TRBD1 for D (6 bases). The V end lost 5 bases, the J end lost 2 bases, and 9 bases lay between the germline ends. CDR1 is DFQATT and CDR2 is SNEGSKA in the germline V gene (reference sequence). The CDR3 runs 12 residues.

This clonotype was counted many times. The chain recombines TRBV7-8 with TRBJ1-6, with a tentative D call TRBD1 (5 bases). Germline lookup yields CDR1 SGHVS and CDR2 FQNEAQ. V lost 6 bases, J lost 8 bases, and 8 bases lay in between. This CDR3 has 12 amino acids. CDR3 in amino acids: CASRIGDSPLHF. CDR3 nucleotides: TGTGCCAGCAGGATAGGGGATTCACCCCTCCACTTT.

The chain joins TRBV12-3 or TRBV12-4 to TRBJ2-5; D possibly corresponds to TRBD2 (6 bases). With 1 base removed from V and 7 bases from J, the gap between germline ends came to 16 bases. This CDR3 is built from 15 residues. This chain's CDR3 is CASSLVGGGIGTQYF. CDR3 coding DNA: TGTGCCAGCAGTTTAGTGGGGGGAGGAATCGGGACCCAGTACTTC.

The genes are TRBV20-1 and TRBJ2-5; D could derive from TRBD1 or TRBD2 (7 bases each). Trimming removed 6 bases at V and 3 bases at J, with 20 bases between. Germline CDR1 reads DFQATT; CDR2 reads SNEGSKA (reference sequence). The CDR3 runs to 15 residues. The DNA for the CDR3 is TGCAGTGCCCCCGGGTGGGAGGGGGCTAAAGAGACCCAGTACTTC. Residues: CSAPGWEGAKETQYF.

V gene TRBV7-9 combines with J gene TRBJ1-1; D is perhaps TRBD1 (5 bases). CDR3 size: 14 residues. Germline-derived CDR1 and CDR2 are SEHNR and FQNEAQ (reference sequence). Trimming removed 7 bases from V and 4 bases from J, with 16 bases in between. The CDR3 DNA sequence: TGTGCCAGCAACCGTAAGACCGGGGCCACTGAAGCTTTCTTT. Translation: CASNRKTGATEAFF. Full variable domain (remainder filled in from reference TRBV7-9 and TRBJ1-1): DTGVSQNPRHKITKRGQNVTFRCDPISEHNRLYWYRQTLGQGPEFLTYFQNEAQLEKSRLLSDRFSAERPKGSFSTLEIQRTEQGDSAMYLCASNRKTGATEAFFGQGTRLTVV.

This clonotype was counted a single time. A much larger clone lies one base from this, so it may be a read error. J is TRBJ1-5 and V is TRBV25-1; tentatively, D is TRBD1 (6 bases). Germline CDR1 reads MGHDK; CDR2 reads SYGVNS. The CDR3 extends over 15 amino acids. The V gene lost 3 bases and the J gene lost 3 bases, with 12 bases spanning the gap. CDR3 protein: CASSETGTLNQPQHF. CDR3 DNA sequence: TGTGCCAGCAGTGAGACAGGAACCCTCAATCAGCCCCAGCATTTT.

This clonotype was seen many times. V usage is TRBV6-2 or TRBV6-3 and J usage is TRBJ1-2; 7 positions match TRBD1. The V and J ends lost 6 bases and 8 bases, in that order; junction bases with no gene match: 12. This CDR3 comprises 14 residues. Germline V gene sequence: CDR1 MNHEY, CDR2 SVGEGT. CDR3 nucleotides: TGTGCCAGCAGCTTGAGACCAGGGGGAGACGGCTACACCTTC. Encoded protein: CASSLRPGGDGYTF.

Many counts were recorded for this clonotype. J is TRBJ1-3 and V is TRBV5-8; perhaps TRBD1 as D (5 bases). The CDR3 is 19 residues long. Germline V gene sequence: CDR1 SGHTS, CDR2 YDEGEE. Trimming removed 4 bases from V and 1 base from J, with 24 bases in between. CDR3 DNA sequence: TGTGCCAGCAGCCTCGACAGTTTAAGCCATTTCTATTCTGGAAACACCATATATTTT. Its translation: CASSLDSLSHFYSGNTIYF.

At least ten counts were recorded for this clonotype. The rearrangement uses TRBV20-1 and TRBJ1-3, with D hard to call. The CDR3 is 13 residues long. The germline gives CDR1 DFQATT, CDR2 SNEGSKA (reference sequence). Deletions cut 3 bases from V and 0 bases from J, with 6 bases between. CDR3: CSARRGSGNTIYF. For the CDR3, the DNA is TGCAGTGCTAGGCGGGGCTCTGGAAACACCATATATTTT.

Concerning this clonotype itself: The junction shows a germline mismatch at one end, possibly a read error. This chain joins TRBV7-9 and TRBJ1-1, with D tentatively TRBD1 (6 bases). The germline V gene has CDR1 SEHNR and CDR2 FQNEAQ (reference sequence). The CDR3 is made up of 13 amino acids. As DNA, the CDR3 is TGTGCCAGCAGCTCGGTGGGGGGGCTAGAAGCTTACTTT. Residues: CASSSVGGLEAYF.

There are a few counts of this clonotype. The genes are TRBV18 and TRBJ1-6, with 10 bases matching TRBD1. The CDR3 totals 16 residues. CDR1 and CDR2 from the germline V gene are KGHSH and LQKENI. The ends lost 3 bases at V and 5 bases at J; junction bases unmatched: 4. The CDR3, as DNA: TGTGCCAGCTCACCGACAGGGGGCGGTAATAATTCACCCCTCCACTTT. This gives the protein CASSPTGGGNNSPLHF.

This clonotype was seen ten or more times. This chain connects TRBV19 to TRBJ1-2, with a tentative D call TRBD1 (6 bases). Trimming removed 6 bases at V and 1 base at J, with 15 bases between. CDR1 is LNHDA, CDR2 SQIVND, per germline (reference sequence). CDR3 length: 15 amino acids. CDR3 nucleotide sequence: TGTGCCAGTAGCCCATCCGGGACACTTAACTATGGCTACACCTTC. Translating it yields CASSPSGTLNYGYTF.

This clonotype was observed at least ten times. The chain couples TRBV25-1 to TRBJ1-1, with D perhaps TRBD1 (5 bases). The CDR3 is 14 residues long. Germline CDR1 is MGHDK and CDR2 is SYGVNS. V lost 8 bases and J lost 0, with 13 bases in between. The CDR3, as DNA: TGTGCCAGCTGGGGCGGGGCGATGAACACTGAAGCTTTCTTT. It yields the protein CASWGGAMNTEAFF.

In its sample, this clonotype was seen a few times. The chain employs TRBV11-2 and TRBJ2-7; TRBD1 or TRBD2 may be the D gene (5 bases each). V lost 8 bases, J lost 5 bases, and 16 bases lay in between. The V gene's germline CDR1 is SGHAT and CDR2 FQNNGV. This CDR3 spans 13 amino acids. CDR3 in amino acids: CASGRGRANEQYF. DNA for the CDR3: TGTGCCAGCGGCCGGGGCAGGGCAAACGAGCAGTACTTC.

Many counts were recorded for this clonotype. The chain joins TRBV5-6 to TRBJ2-5, with TRBD1 matching over 7 bases. The germline gives CDR1 SGHDT, CDR2 YYEEEE. The trim removed 4 bases at V and 5 bases at J, leaving 11 bases unmatched. The CDR3 has 15 amino acids. The CDR3 DNA reads as TGTGCCAGCAGCACCGGGACAGCCTCCAGGGAGACCCAGTACTTC. Translating it yields CASSTGTASRETQYF.

This chain connects TRBV6-1 to TRBJ2-3, with D perhaps being TRBD1 or TRBD2 (6 bases each). The ends were cut back, 8 bases at V and 2 bases at J, with 17 bases in the middle. Germline-derived CDR1 and CDR2 are MNHNS and SASEGT. The CDR3 runs to 15 residues. CDR3 amino acids: CASRDGGAHTDTQYF. CDR3 nucleotide sequence: TGTGCCAGCCGGGACGGGGGCGCTCACACAGATACGCAGTATTTT.

The chain has TRBV5-1 and TRBJ1-2; a possible D gene is TRBD1 (5 bases). Per the germline V gene, CDR1 is SGHRS and CDR2 is YFSETQ. There are 14 residues in the CDR3. The ends were cut back, 5 bases at V and 5 bases at J, with 16 bases in the middle. DNA of the CDR3: TGCGCCAGCAGTCAGGACACGAACTTGTATGGCTACACCTTC. This codes for CASSQDTNLYGYTF.

J is TRBJ2-3 and V is TRBV19; D is unresolved. Germline CDR1 and CDR2: LNHDA and SQIVND (reference sequence). V was clipped by 4 bases and J by 7 bases, with 9 bases between them. This CDR3 is 12 amino acids long. The CDR3 nucleotides are TGTGCCAGTAGTACTCAAGGGAATACGCAGTATTTT. This sequence encodes CASSTQGNTQYF.

This rearrangement joins TRBV10-3 to TRBJ2-5; 15 nucleotides match TRBD2. The CDR3 spans 16 residues. The junction had 7 bases not matched to a gene; V was cut back by 6 bases and J by 5 bases. Germline lookup yields CDR1 ENHRY and CDR2 SYGVKD. The CDR3 DNA sequence: TGTGCCATCAGCAAGTCCGGGACTAGCGGGAGGGAGACCCAGTACTTC. This gives the protein CAISKSGTSGRETQYF.

The rearrangement joins TRBV6-4 to TRBJ1-6; a possible D gene is TRBD1 (6 bases). Germline assignment: CDR1 MRHNA and CDR2 SNTAGT. The CDR3 spans 15 residues. Trimming shortened V by 3 bases and J by 9 bases, and 15 bases separated the two germline ends. In DNA, the CDR3 is TGTGCCAGCAGTGAACCCAGGGGCCTAGGTTCACCCCTCCACTTT. As protein: CASSEPRGLGSPLHF.

This chain connects TRBV29-1 to TRBJ2-2; 9 bases line up with TRBD2. The CDR3 runs 14 residues. Germline V gives CDR1 SQVTM, CDR2 ANQGSEA. Germline trimming cut 5 bases from V and 6 bases from J; bases unmatched to any gene: 7. In DNA, the CDR3 is TGCAGCGTTTTGGGACTAGCATACGCCGGGGAGCTGTTTTTT. Translation: CSVLGLAYAGELFF.

The table lists this clonotype with a few counts. The genes are TRBV18 and TRBJ2-7; 9 bases align to TRBD2. Unmatched junction bases numbered 7, after V lost 2 bases and J lost 2 bases. In germline, CDR1 is KGHSH, CDR2 LQKENI. The CDR3 consists of 16 residues. The chain's CDR3 is CASSPIHLAGTYEQYF. The CDR3 nucleotides are TGTGCCAGCTCACCAATTCATCTAGCGGGAACCTACGAGCAGTACTTC.

This clonotype occurred many times. The chain combines TRBV5-1 with TRBJ1-6; 9 nucleotides match TRBD1. CDR3 length: 15 residues. J lost 5 bases, V lost 4 bases, and 4 bases had no gene match. The germline V gene encodes CDR1 SGHRS and CDR2 YFSETQ. The CDR3 sequence is CASSQRDRDNSPLHF. In DNA form, the CDR3 reads TGCGCCAGCAGCCAGCGGGACAGGGATAATTCACCCCTCCACTTT.

The genes are TRBV6-1 and TRBJ1-5, with a possible D match to TRBD1 (5 bases). There are 15 residues in the CDR3. The V end was cut by 6 bases, the J end by 6 bases, with 18 bases between. CDR1 is MNHNS and CDR2 is SASEGT in the germline V gene. The CDR3 region is CASRPDSNLAQPQHF. The DNA of the CDR3 is TGTGCCAGCAGGCCAGACAGTAACCTGGCTCAGCCCCAGCATTTT.